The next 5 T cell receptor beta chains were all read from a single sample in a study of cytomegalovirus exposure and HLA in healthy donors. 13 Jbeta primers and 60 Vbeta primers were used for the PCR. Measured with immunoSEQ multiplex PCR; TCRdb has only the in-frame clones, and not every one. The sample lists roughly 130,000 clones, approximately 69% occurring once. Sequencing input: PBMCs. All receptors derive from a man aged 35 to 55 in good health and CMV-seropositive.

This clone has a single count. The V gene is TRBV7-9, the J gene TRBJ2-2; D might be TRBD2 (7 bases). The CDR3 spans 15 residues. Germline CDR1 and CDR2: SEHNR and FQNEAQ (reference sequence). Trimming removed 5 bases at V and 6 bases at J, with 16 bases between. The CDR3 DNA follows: TGTGCCAGCAGCCCCCCTGGGGGGGCCTCCGGGGAGCTGTTTTTT. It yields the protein CASSPPGGASGELFF.

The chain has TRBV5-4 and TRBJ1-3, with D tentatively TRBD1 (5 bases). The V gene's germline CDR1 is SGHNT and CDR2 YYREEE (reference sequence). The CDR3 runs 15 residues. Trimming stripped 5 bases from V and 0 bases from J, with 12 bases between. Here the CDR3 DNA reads TGTGCCAGCAGTTTTGACAGTTACTCTGGAAACACCATATATTTT. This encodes CASSFDSYSGNTIYF.

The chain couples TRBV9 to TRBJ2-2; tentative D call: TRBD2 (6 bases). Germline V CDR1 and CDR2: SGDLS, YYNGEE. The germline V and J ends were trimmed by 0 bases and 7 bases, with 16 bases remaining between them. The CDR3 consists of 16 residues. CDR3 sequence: CASSVVGSKRVGELFF. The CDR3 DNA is TGTGCCAGCAGCGTAGTCGGGAGTAAACGGGTCGGGGAGCTGTTTTTT.

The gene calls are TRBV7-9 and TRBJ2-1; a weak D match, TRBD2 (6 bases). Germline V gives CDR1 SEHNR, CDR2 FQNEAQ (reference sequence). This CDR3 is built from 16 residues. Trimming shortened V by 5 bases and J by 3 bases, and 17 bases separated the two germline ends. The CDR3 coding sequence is TGTGCCAGCAGCCAAAGTGGCGGGGCCCGCTACAATGAGCAGTTCTTC. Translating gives CASSQSGGARYNEQFF.

CDR3 amino acids: CASSYSNAGTYYEQYF. The CDR3, as DNA: TGTGCCAGCAGTTACTCGAACGCAGGGACTTACTACGAGCAGTACTTC. The chain is built from TRBV6-5 and TRBJ2-7, with a tentative D call TRBD2 (6 bases). Per germline, CDR1 MNHEY and CDR2 SVGAGI. V was shortened by 0 bases and J by 3 bases, with 15 bases between the two germline ends. The CDR3 is 16 amino acids.